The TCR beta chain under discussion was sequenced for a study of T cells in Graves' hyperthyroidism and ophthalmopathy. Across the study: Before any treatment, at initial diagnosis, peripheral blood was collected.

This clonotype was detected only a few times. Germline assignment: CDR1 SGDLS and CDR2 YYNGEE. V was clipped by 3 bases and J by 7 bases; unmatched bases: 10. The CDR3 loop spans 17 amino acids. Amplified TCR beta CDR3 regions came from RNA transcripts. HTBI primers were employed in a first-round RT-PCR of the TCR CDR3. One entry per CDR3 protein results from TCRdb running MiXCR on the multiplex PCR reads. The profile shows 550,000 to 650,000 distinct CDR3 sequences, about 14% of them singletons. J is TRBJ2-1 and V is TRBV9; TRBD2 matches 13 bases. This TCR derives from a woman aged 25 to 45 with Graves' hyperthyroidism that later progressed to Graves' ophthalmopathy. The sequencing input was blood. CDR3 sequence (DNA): TGTGCCAGCAGCGCTCCTCAACTAGCGGGAGGGCCTAATGAGCAGTTCTTC. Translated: CASSAPQLAGGPNEQFF.